What follows describes a single T cell receptor (beta chain). This record belongs to a study of control samples from healthy donors and cancer patients. Here immunoSEQ multiplex PCR was the method, and the copy in TCRdb shows in-frame clones only, minus some. The sample records tens of thousands of clones, around 90% being singletons. Germline V CDR1 and CDR2: KGHSH, LQKENI. Trimming removed 0 bases at V and 3 bases at J, with 9 bases between. The CDR3 has 14 residues. This TCR came from a woman aged 55-69 years with head and neck cancer. Sequencing was carried out using PBMCs. The rearrangement uses TRBV18 and TRBJ2-7; D is unresolved. The CDR3 is CASSPPADGYEQYF. CDR3 nucleotide sequence: TGTGCCAGCTCACCACCGGCGGACGGCTACGAGCAGTACTTC.